This section outlines one T cell receptor beta chain sequence together with its context. The record originates from a study of early T cells in non-severe SARS-CoV-2 infection. V gave up 0 bases and J gave up 4 bases, with 4 bases separating them. This CDR3 is 13 amino acids long. Germline V lookup: CDR1 LNHNV, CDR2 YYDKDF (reference sequence). MiXCR was run by TCRdb on the 5' RACE reads, yielding one entry per CDR3 protein. The sample yields 50,000 to 85,000 distinct CDR3 sequences, approximately 9% seen once. Input material: whole blood. V is TRBV15 and J is TRBJ1-3; D remains ambiguous. The source of this sequence is an adult who was a healthcare worker with PCR-confirmed SARS-CoV-2 infection or an uninfected control (not recorded which). The CDR3 DNA reads TGTGCCACCAGCAGAGATTACGGAAACACCATATATTTT. This encodes CATSRDYGNTIYF.